These 10 T cell receptor beta chains were all obtained from the same sample, sequenced in a study of immune evolution from preneoplasia to lung adenocarcinoma. Using immunoSEQ multiplex PCR, the repertoire was profiled, and TCRdb retains in-frame clones only, with some absent. The sample consists of about 7,400 clones, 70% to 80% of them appearing once. Source material: FFPE minimally invasive lung adenocarcinoma tissue. The receptors stem from a person aged 65-85 years with lung adenocarcinoma.

The chain links TRBV7-2 to TRBJ2-7; 8 nucleotides agree with TRBD2. V dropped 1 base and J dropped 1; count of bases not matched to a gene: 6. Germline lookup yields CDR1 SGHTA and CDR2 FQGNSA. This CDR3 region has 16 residues. CDR3 in DNA: TGTGCCAGCAGCTTAGGTCCGGGAGGGGGATCCTACGAGCAGTACTTC. Its protein is CASSLGPGGGSYEQYF.

The chain uses TRBV30 and TRBJ1-4; D remains unclear. CDR3 length equals 14 residues. Germline V CDR1 and CDR2: GTSNPN, SVGIG (reference sequence). V was cut by 0 bases and J by 4 bases, with 9 bases left in between. CDR3 nucleotide sequence: TGTGCCTGGAGTGTCGGAGGATTTAATGAAAAACTGTTTTTT. It yields the protein CAWSVGGFNEKLFF.

The chain links TRBV7-9 to TRBJ1-1, with 9 bases lining up with TRBD1. Germline V gene data show CDR1 as SEHNR and CDR2 as FQNEAQ (reference sequence). The CDR3 covers 15 residues. J gave up 3 bases and V 7 bases, and 9 bases lay outside the gene matches. CDR3 sequence (DNA): TGTGCCAGCATCGACTCAGGGACAGGGTACACTGAAGCTTTCTTT. It codes for CASIDSGTGYTEAFF.

This chain joins TRBV27 and TRBJ2-1; unclear D gene. Trimming took off 1 base at V and 7 bases at J, with 2 bases between the two ends. The CDR3 extends over 11 amino acids. Germline V gene data show CDR1 as MNHEY and CDR2 as SMNVEV (reference sequence). The chain's CDR3 is CASSLWNEQFF. In DNA form, the CDR3 reads TGTGCCAGCAGTTTATGGAATGAGCAGTTCTTC.

The J gene is TRBJ1-5, the V gene TRBV10-2, with 7 bases fitting TRBD1. CDR3 size: 13 residues. V was pared by 6 bases and J by 3 bases, with 2 bases of the junction left unmatched. Germline V gives CDR1 WSHSY, CDR2 SAAADI. This CDR3 is CASRGQTNQPQHF. The CDR3 DNA is TGCGCCAGCAGGGGACAGACCAATCAGCCCCAGCATTTT.

V and J are TRBV19 and TRBJ2-7, with 10 bases lining up with TRBD2. Trimming removed 3 bases from V and 5 bases from J; junction bases left unmatched: 7. CDR1 and CDR2 from the germline V gene are LNHDA and SQIVND (reference sequence). CDR3 size: 15 residues. CDR3: CASSIGSGGMDEQYF. The CDR3 coding sequence is TGTGCCAGTAGTATTGGTAGCGGGGGGATGGACGAGCAGTACTTC.

Here the CDR3 reads CASGGNQPQHF. The CDR3 nucleotides are TGTGCCTCTGGAGGAAATCAGCCCCAGCATTTT. The J gene is TRBJ1-5, the V gene TRBV30, with D hard to call. V lost 7 bases and J 4 bases, leaving 8 bases between the germline ends. Germline loops: CDR1 GTSNPN, CDR2 SVGIG (reference sequence). The CDR3 runs 11 residues.

V is TRBV9 and J is TRBJ1-3; D not resolved. The length of the CDR3 is 14 residues. Deletions cut 3 bases from V and 0 bases from J, with 7 bases between. Germline lookup yields CDR1 SGDLS and CDR2 YYNGEE. The CDR3 DNA sequence: TGTGCCAGCAGCGCCGGGAGCTCTGGAAACACCATATATTTT. It is translated as CASSAGSSGNTIYF.

V gene TRBV5-6 combines with J gene TRBJ2-1; the D is unclear. The CDR3 loop spans 15 amino acids. CDR1 and CDR2 (germline): SGHDT, YYEEEE. V lost 0 bases and J lost 12, with 19 bases in between. The CDR3 sequence: CASSLVGLDVLGQFF. The CDR3 DNA reads TGTGCCAGCAGCTTGGTTGGCCTTGATGTTCTGGGGCAGTTCTTC.

V usage is TRBV11-2 and J usage is TRBJ2-1, with 8 bases identical to TRBD2. There are 17 residues in the CDR3. V lost 6 bases to trimming and J lost 6 bases; unmatched junction nucleotides: 16. Germline V lookup: CDR1 SGHAT, CDR2 FQNNGV. Here the CDR3 DNA reads TGTGCCAGCAGTAGGTGGGCTAGCGGGCCGGGGGGCAATGAGCAGTTCTTC. It is translated as CASSRWASGPGGNEQFF.